This entry lists 18 T cell receptor beta chains sequenced from one sample in a study of OX40 agonist ivuxolimab in advanced cancers. Profiled with immunoSEQ multiplex PCR; TCRdb holds only in-frame clones, not every one. This sample has roughly 36,000 clones; 74% occur once, and the top ten carry 9.5% to 15%. The sample consisted of CD4+ or CD8+ T cells sorted from blood, taken in a trial of the OX40 agonist ivuxolimab. The receptors stem from an adult with an advanced solid tumor such as melanoma, head and neck, liver or kidney cancer.

J is TRBJ2-5 and V is TRBV5-1; the match to TRBD2 covers 7 bases. After removal of 4 bases from V and 2 bases from J, the junction contained 8 bases not matched to a gene. Per the germline V gene, CDR1 is SGHRS and CDR2 is YFSETQ. There are 15 residues in the CDR3. The CDR3 nucleotides read TGCGCCAGCAGCCTAACTAGCGATCGGCAAGAGACCCAGTACTTC. Translating gives CASSLTSDRQETQYF.

The chain combines TRBV4-1 with TRBJ2-5; D is possibly TRBD2 (5 bases). Trimming left V 0 bases short and J 5 bases short, with 19 bases between. CDR1 and CDR2 from the germline V gene are MGHRA and YSYEKL. The length of the CDR3 is 17 residues. The CDR3 DNA follows: TGCGCCAGCAGCCAAGATACAGCGGCCTCATTGCCGGAGACCCAGTACTTC. Protein: CASSQDTAASLPETQYF.

The genes are TRBV28 and TRBJ1-2; D not resolved. V lost 7 bases and J lost 8, with 14 bases in between. This CDR3 has 12 residues. Germline V gives CDR1 MDHEN, CDR2 SYDVKM. The CDR3, as DNA: TGTGCCAGCATTAATACCCAGAAAGGCTACACCTTC. Translated, it gives CASINTQKGYTF.

CDR3 sequence (DNA): TGTGCCAGCAGCGGAGGTTGGGATACGCAGTATTTT. This codes for CASSGGWDTQYF. The genes are TRBV9 and TRBJ2-3; D uncertain. Trimming cost V 3 bases and J 6 bases, with 8 bases left between them. Germline loops: CDR1 SGDLS, CDR2 YYNGEE. This CDR3 region has 12 residues.

The V gene is TRBV19, the J gene TRBJ1-2; no clear D. This CDR3 is 13 amino acids long. Trimming removed 1 base from V and 8 bases from J, with 11 bases in between. CDR1 and CDR2 from the germline V gene are LNHDA and SQIVND (reference sequence). The CDR3 loop is CASSIGGVRGYTF. DNA for the CDR3: TGTGCCAGTAGTATAGGAGGCGTGCGAGGCTACACCTTC.

The rearrangement joins TRBV5-1 to TRBJ1-1; D call uncertain. The CDR3 length is 17 residues. V was cut by 1 base and J by 5 bases, with 21 bases left in between. Germline CDR1 reads SGHRS; CDR2 reads YFSETQ. CDR3 sequence: CASSLMLALSAVTEAFF. The CDR3 DNA reads as TGCGCCAGCAGCTTGATGCTGGCACTTTCGGCTGTTACTGAAGCTTTCTTT. Looking up the rest from reference TRBV5-1 and TRBJ1-1 gives the full variable domain: KAGVTQTPRYLIKTRGQQVTLSCSPISGHRSVSWYQQTPGQGLQFLFEYFSETQRNKGNFPGRFSGRQFSNSRSEMNVSTLELGDSALYLCASSLMLALSAVTEAFFGQGTRLTVV.

The V gene is TRBV18, the J gene TRBJ2-5; a possible D gene is TRBD2 (5 bases). This CDR3 has 13 residues. CDR1 is KGHSH, CDR2 LQKENI, per germline. V dropped 4 bases and J dropped 5 bases, with 11 bases sitting between them. DNA of the CDR3: TGTGCCAGCTCACAGGGCAGGAGGGAGACCCAGTACTTC. This translates into CASSQGRRETQYF.

This rearrangement joins TRBV20-1 to TRBJ2-1; D is possibly TRBD1 or TRBD2 (5 bases each). The length of the CDR3 is 9 residues. The V gene lost 7 bases and the J gene lost 9 bases, with 7 bases spanning the gap. Germline assignment: CDR1 DFQATT and CDR2 SNEGSKA (reference sequence). The CDR3 coding sequence is TGCAGTGGGGGGATTGAGCAGTTCTTC. Protein sequence: CSGGIEQFF.

This clone was picked up a small number of times. V and J are TRBV2 and TRBJ2-7; the D call may be TRBD1 or TRBD2 (5 bases each). The CDR3 runs 13 residues. V shed 8 bases and J shed 4 bases, with 15 bases lying between them. Germline V CDR1 and CDR2: SNHLY, FYNNEI. The CDR3 coding sequence is TGTGCCAGCCAAGGGACCTTTGATTACGAGCAGTACGTC. It translates to CASQGTFDYEQYV.

V is TRBV6-5 and J is TRBJ1-6; a possible D gene is TRBD1 (5 bases). This CDR3 spans 15 amino acids. With 0 bases removed from V and 10 bases from J, the gap between germline ends came to 13 bases. Germline V gene data show CDR1 as MNHEY and CDR2 as SVGAGI. The CDR3 bases are TGTGCCAGCAGTTACTCGACGGGACCGAGGTCACCCCTCCACTTT. Translation gives CASSYSTGPRSPLHF.

The rearrangement joins TRBV18 to TRBJ2-3; D remains unclear. Trimming removed 2 bases from V and 6 bases from J, with 3 bases in between. Per the germline V gene, CDR1 is KGHSH and CDR2 is LQKENI. The CDR3 has 11 amino acids. CDR3 amino acids: CASSPDDTQYF. Here the CDR3 DNA reads TGTGCCAGCTCACCAGACGATACGCAGTATTTT.

The gene calls are TRBV25-1 and TRBJ2-2; D could derive from TRBD1 or TRBD2 (5 bases each). Trimming took 6 bases from V and 1 from J, leaving 9 bases between them. Germline CDR1 MGHDK, CDR2 SYGVNS. CDR3 length: 14 amino acids. CDR3 nucleotide sequence: TGTGCCAGCAGGAGGGACGGGAACACCGGGGAGCTGTTTTTT. Amino acids: CASRRDGNTGELFF.

This clone appeared a few times. The chain is built from TRBV6-1 and TRBJ2-7; D is perhaps TRBD1 or TRBD2 (6 bases each). Germline assignment: CDR1 MNHNS and CDR2 SASEGT. Trimming took 3 bases from V and 2 from J, leaving 11 bases between them. The CDR3 extends over 14 amino acids. The CDR3 region has the DNA TGTGCCAGCAGTGATACCGGGGGCCCCTACGAGCAGTACGTC. Translation: CASSDTGGPYEQYV.

The chain has TRBV18 and TRBJ1-5, with TRBD1 as a possible D gene (6 bases). Trimming shortened V by 0 bases and J by 0 bases, and 21 bases separated the two germline ends. The CDR3 runs to 20 residues. The germline V gene encodes CDR1 KGHSH and CDR2 LQKENI. The CDR3 coding sequence is TGTGCCAGCTCACCACCGGTTGAAGGCAGAGGGGGGTATAGCAATCAGCCCCAGCATTTT. This translates into CASSPPVEGRGGYSNQPQHF. Full variable domain (remainder filled in from reference TRBV18 and TRBJ1-5): NAGVMQNPRHLVRRRGQEARLRCSPMKGHSHVYWYRQLPEEGLKFMVYLQKENIIDESGMPKERFSAEFPKEGPSILRIQQVVRGDSAAYFCASSPPVEGRGGYSNQPQHFGDGTRLSIL.

The genes are TRBV5-4 and TRBJ2-7; 8 bases fit TRBD1. Germline V lookup: CDR1 SGHNT, CDR2 YYREEE (reference sequence). CDR3 length equals 14 residues. V trimming: 4 bases; J trimming: 2 bases; junction bases outside the gene matches: 5. The CDR3 is CASSIDRGTYEQYF. Here the CDR3 DNA reads TGTGCCAGCAGCATAGACAGGGGTACCTACGAGCAGTACTTC.

A remark on this clone: Other DNA sequences within the sample encode an identical CDR3. The chain is built from TRBV29-1 and TRBJ2-3; D ambiguous. Germline V lookup: CDR1 SQVTM, CDR2 ANQGSEA. CDR3 size: 15 residues. V was shortened by 3 bases and J by 0 bases, with 13 bases between the two germline ends. In DNA, the CDR3 is TGCAGCGTTGAGACCGGTTTGGCAAGCACAGATACGCAGTATTTT. Its protein product is CSVETGLASTDTQYF.

The V call is TRBV5-1, the J call TRBJ2-4, with 9 bases that match TRBD1. The CDR3 consists of 17 residues. The germline gives CDR1 SGHRS, CDR2 YFSETQ. The J segment lost 3 bases and the V segment lost 4 bases, leaving 11 bases of the junction unmatched. The CDR3 spells CASSDPGQGIVKNIQYF. The CDR3 DNA follows: TGCGCCAGCAGCGACCCGGGACAGGGAATCGTCAAAAACATTCAGTACTTC.

The rearrangement links TRBV6-5 to TRBJ1-2; D gene unclear. This CDR3 has 13 amino acids. Trimming stripped 6 bases from V and 2 bases from J, with 10 bases between. The germline V gene encodes CDR1 MNHEY and CDR2 SVGAGI. CDR3 sequence: CASSGIPNYGYTF. In DNA form, the CDR3 reads TGTGCCAGCAGCGGGATCCCCAACTATGGCTACACCTTC.